This T cell receptor (beta chain) was recorded in a study of T cell repertoires and HLA-DP antigens. Looking at the study overall: In vitro CD4+ alloreactivity was against HeLa-presented HLA-DP. One stimulator alloantigen differed from self by one groove amino acid; the other by ten. DNA input averaged around 200 ng in sorted CD137+CD4+ and around 1,100 ng in pre-culture CD4+.

J was trimmed by 8 bases and V by 4 bases; bases with no gene match: 6. The CDR3 covers 14 residues. Germline CDR1 and CDR2: SEHNR and FQNEAQ (reference sequence). Profiled with immunoSEQ multiplex PCR; TCRdb holds only in-frame clones, not every one. The sample holds 90,000 to 130,000 clones, roughly 92% seen once. As to this clone: Its matching antigen is unknown.

The V call is TRBV7-9, the J call TRBJ2-1, with TRBD1 matching over 9 bases. Sequences were obtained from CD4+ T cells from PBMCs. This clonotype was sampled from a woman younger than 30 in good health and CMV-seronegative. CDR3 DNA: TGTGCCAGCAGCTACAACAGGGGGCACGATGAGCAGTTCTTC. Translation: CASSYNRGHDEQFF.